A single sample is the source of the 30 T cell receptor beta chains below, sequenced in a study of regulatory T cells in long-lasting Graves disease. Libraries of TCR beta came from iRepertoire HTBI primers plus Arm-PCR of CDR3 regions. In TCRdb, the multiplex PCR reads were re-called with MiXCR into one record per CDR3 protein. The sample has 350,000 to 400,000 distinct CDR3 sequences, about 16% seen once; the top ten hold 22%. The time point here: newly diagnosed GD, antithyroid drugs for less than 3 months. RNA from PBMCs was the source of the TCR library. The material sequenced was peripheral blood mononuclear cells (PBMCs), taken at new diagnosis, from a patient treated with antithyroid drugs. The source is a female donor with Graves disease.

This clonotype was recorded at least ten times. This chain joins TRBV10-3 and TRBJ1-1; no definite D call. V dropped 5 bases and J dropped 0 bases, with 22 bases sitting between them. The germline V gene encodes CDR1 ENHRY and CDR2 SYGVKD. The CDR3 consists of 18 residues. The CDR3 DNA follows: TGTGCCATCAGTCCGGTAGGAGGAACAGAAAACATGAACACTGAAGCTTTCTTT. Protein: CAISPVGGTENMNTEAFF.

The chain combines TRBV6-2 or TRBV6-3 with TRBJ1-2; D gene ambiguous. The V end was cut by 0 bases, the J end by 8 bases, with 13 bases between. Germline V gene lookup returns CDR1 MNHEY and CDR2 SVGEGT. The CDR3 is made up of 14 amino acids. CDR3 sequence reads: CASSYSRHPGGYTF. The DNA of the CDR3 is TGTGCCAGCAGTTACTCGCGGCACCCTGGGGGCTACACCTTC.

The chain combines TRBV4-1 with TRBJ1-2, with 9 nucleotides matching TRBD1. The germline V gene encodes CDR1 MGHRA and CDR2 YSYEKL. With 4 bases clipped from V and 7 bases from J, the junction kept 13 bases outside the gene matches. The CDR3 spans 16 residues. In nucleotides, the CDR3 is TGCGCCAGCAGCCGGAACGTTACAGGGGGCAGGGCTGGCTACACCTTC. Its protein product is CASSRNVTGGRAGYTF.

This clonotype was seen at least ten times. The rearrangement uses TRBV25-1 and TRBJ1-4; TRBD1 is a possible D gene (5 bases). Trimming pared 6 bases from V and 5 bases from J, leaving 16 bases between. This CDR3 is built from 15 residues. CDR1 and CDR2 from the germline V gene are MGHDK and SYGVNS. The CDR3 coding sequence is TGTGCCAGCAGAGCATCCGGGACTCGCAATGAAAAACTGTTTTTT. As protein: CASRASGTRNEKLFF.

The J gene is TRBJ1-5, the V gene TRBV18; no clear D gene. Between the trimmed V and J ends, which lost 2 bases and 2 bases, there was a span of 10 bases. This CDR3 region has 15 residues. The germline V gene has CDR1 KGHSH and CDR2 LQKENI. CDR3: CASSPSIQGNQPQHF. CDR3 nucleotide sequence: TGTGCCAGCTCACCAAGTATTCAGGGCAATCAGCCCCAGCATTTT.

This clonotype has more than one count but fewer than ten. As DNA, the CDR3 is TGTGCCAGCAGCGTAGTTTTCAACTCCTACAATGAGCAGTTCTTC. It yields the protein CASSVVFNSYNEQFF. The gene calls are TRBV9 and TRBJ2-1; D ambiguous. This CDR3 has 15 amino acids. Germline lookup yields CDR1 SGDLS and CDR2 YYNGEE. V lost 0 bases and J lost 0, with 7 bases in between.

This clonotype was detected many times. The chain uses TRBV4-1 and TRBJ1-2; the D gene is possibly TRBD1 (5 bases). CDR3 length: 13 amino acids. V was clipped by 0 bases and J by 6 bases, with 8 bases between them. Looked up from germline, CDR1 is MGHRA and CDR2 is YSYEKL. This chain's CDR3 is CASSQDPGDGYTF. The CDR3 DNA sequence: TGCGCCAGCAGCCAAGATCCGGGGGATGGCTACACCTTC.

This clonotype was observed at least ten times. V is TRBV6-1 and J is TRBJ1-1; D gene uncertain. Per germline, CDR1 MNHNS and CDR2 SASEGT. Trimming took 4 bases from V and 4 from J, leaving 10 bases between them. This CDR3 spans 13 amino acids. The CDR3 region has the DNA TGTGCCAGCAGTGCCGGCAGTGGCACTGAAGCTTTCTTT. Residues: CASSAGSGTEAFF.

The sample holds many counts of this clonotype. The genes are TRBV5-4 and TRBJ2-7; D remains unclear. This CDR3 is built from 15 residues. Trimming removed 7 bases from V and 0 bases from J, with 17 bases in between. Germline V gives CDR1 SGHNT, CDR2 YYREEE (reference sequence). For the CDR3, the DNA is TGTGCCAGCCGGTCCGGAGAACGGAGCTCCTACGAGCAGTACTTC. Its translation: CASRSGERSSYEQYF.

Regarding this clonotype: A much larger clone differs by one base, so this may be a read error. This sequence joins TRBV6-1 and TRBJ2-7, with a tentative D call TRBD1 (5 bases). The CDR3 consists of 16 residues. Trimming took 6 bases from V and 3 from J, leaving 21 bases between them. The germline CDR1 and CDR2 sequences are MNHNS and SASEGT. Here the CDR3 reads CASSRAIRAPDYEQYF. CDR3 in DNA: TGTGCCAGCAGCCGCGCCATCAGGGCCCCAGACTACGAGCAGTACTTC.

V is TRBV3-1 and J is TRBJ2-1; D unclear. Trimming shortened V by 4 bases and J by 4 bases, and 8 bases separated the two germline ends. The CDR3 has 13 residues. Germline CDR1 and CDR2: LGHDT and YNNKEL (reference sequence). The CDR3 sequence is CASSPLGYNEQFF. CDR3 nucleotide sequence: TGTGCCAGCAGCCCCCTGGGTTACAATGAGCAGTTCTTC.

The chain couples TRBV7-3 to TRBJ2-3; no clear D. Trimming took off 7 bases at V and 0 bases at J, with 11 bases between the two ends. CDR1 and CDR2 (germline): SGHTA, FQGTGA. CDR3 length equals 14 residues. The CDR3 nucleotides are TGTGCCAGCAAGGCGGTCTCAAGCACAGATACGCAGTATTTT. Residues: CASKAVSSTDTQYF.

This clonotype came up many times. Sequence at one end of the junction differs from germline and may be a read error. The chain is built from TRBV2 and TRBJ1-4, with TRBD1 identical over 7 bases. Germline V gene data show CDR1 as SNHLY and CDR2 as FYNNEI. The CDR3 has 14 amino acids. The CDR3 bases are TGTGCCAGCAGCCCAGGGGGAAGTAATGAAAAACTGGTTTTT. Translating gives CASSPGGSNEKLVF.

This rearrangement joins TRBV12-3 or TRBV12-4 to TRBJ2-7; D possibly corresponds to TRBD2 (5 bases). Trimming shortened V by 5 bases and J by 4 bases, and 9 bases separated the two germline ends. This CDR3 has 12 amino acids. The CDR3 bases are TGTGCCAGCAGTCAAAGAGGGTACGAGCAGTACTTC. Its protein product is CASSQRGYEQYF.

The chain carries TRBV20-1 and TRBJ1-2; possibly TRBD1 for D (5 bases). V dropped 0 bases and J dropped 6 bases, with 14 bases sitting between them. The CDR3 sequence is 14 residues long. Germline assignment: CDR1 DFQATT and CDR2 SNEGSKA (reference sequence). This chain's CDR3 is CSARDRGPGDGYTF. The CDR3 nucleotides read TGCAGTGCTAGAGATAGGGGCCCGGGGGATGGCTACACCTTC.

This clonotype has at least ten counts. This chain joins TRBV6-5 and TRBJ1-2; D is possibly TRBD1 (5 bases). CDR1 is MNHEY and CDR2 is SVGAGI in the germline V gene. Trimming took 2 bases from V and 3 from J, leaving 7 bases between them. The CDR3 is 13 residues long. The CDR3 is CASSYGTHYGYTF. CDR3 in DNA: TGTGCCAGCAGTTACGGGACGCACTATGGCTACACCTTC.

This clonotype was observed many times. V gene TRBV9 combines with J gene TRBJ2-7; perhaps TRBD1 as D (5 bases). Germline loops: CDR1 SGDLS, CDR2 YYNGEE. The CDR3 loop spans 16 amino acids. Trimming took 0 bases from V and 2 from J, leaving 15 bases between them. CDR3 bases: TGTGCCAGCAGCGTAGGTGACAGCTCCCTTACCTACGAGCAGTACTTC. Amino acid sequence: CASSVGDSSLTYEQYF.

This clonotype has only a few counts. V is TRBV10-1 and J is TRBJ2-2; no clear D. Between the trimmed V and J ends, which lost 8 bases and 6 bases, there was a span of 13 bases. The length of the CDR3 is 13 residues. Germline V gene sequence: CDR1 WNHNN, CDR2 SYGVQD (reference sequence). CDR3 nucleotides: TGCGCCAGCTCGTTACAAGACCCCGGGGAGCTGTTTTTT. Translated: CASSLQDPGELFF.

This clonotype was observed at least ten times. J is TRBJ1-2 and V is TRBV2; 9 nucleotides line up with TRBD1. J gave up 5 bases and V 0 bases, and 10 bases lay outside the gene matches. Germline V gene lookup returns CDR1 SNHLY and CDR2 FYNNEI. CDR3 size: 17 residues. The CDR3 here is CASSEALRDRDLYGYTF. The CDR3 DNA reads as TGTGCCAGCAGTGAAGCGCTTAGGGACAGGGACCTTTATGGCTACACCTTC.

In its sample, this clonotype was seen many times. The chain combines TRBV6-2 or TRBV6-3 with TRBJ1-2; 7 bases line up with TRBD1. CDR3 length: 17 residues. J gave up 8 bases and V 3 bases, and 18 bases lay outside the gene matches. Germline loops: CDR1 MNHEY, CDR2 SVGEGT. DNA of the CDR3: TGTGCCAGCAGTTATACAGGACAGGCCCCGATGTCTGGGGGCTACACCTTC. Its translation is CASSYTGQAPMSGGYTF.

Only a few counts were recorded for this clonotype. The V and J genes are TRBV29-1 and TRBJ2-1, with a possible D match to TRBD2 (7 bases). Germline V gives CDR1 SQVTM, CDR2 ANQGSEA. The CDR3 totals 13 residues. Trimming pared 6 bases from V and 5 bases from J, leaving 14 bases between. This CDR3 is CSVERGADNEQFF. CDR3 nucleotide sequence: TGCAGCGTCGAACGGGGGGCCGACAATGAGCAGTTCTTC.

This clonotype came up many times. This chain uses TRBV6-1 with TRBJ2-7; D gene ambiguous. The germline V gene encodes CDR1 MNHNS and CDR2 SASEGT. The germline V and J ends were trimmed by 7 bases and 6 bases, with 13 bases remaining between them. The CDR3 totals 12 residues. The CDR3 loop is CASMFPPFEQYF. The DNA for the CDR3 is TGTGCCAGCATGTTTCCGCCCTTCGAGCAGTACTTC.

With respect to this clonotype: One base away lies a much larger clone, so this may be a sequencing read error. V usage is TRBV2 and J usage is TRBJ2-1; D gene unclear. The CDR3 consists of 11 residues. V gave up 7 bases and J gave up 13 bases, with 14 bases separating them. Germline V gene lookup returns CDR1 SNHLY and CDR2 FYNNEI. CDR3 bases: TGTGCCAGCACCACCACAGAGACCCAGTTCTTC. It codes for CASTTTETQFF. Combining the CDR3 with reference TRBV2 and TRBJ2-1 gives the whole variable domain EPEVTQTPSHQVTQMGQEVILRCVPISNHLYFYWYRQILGQKVEFLVSFYNNEISEKSEIFDDQFSVERPDGSNFTLKIRSTKLEDSAMYFCASTTTETQFFGPGTRLTVL.

This clonotype was recorded many times. The chain joins TRBV12-3 or TRBV12-4 to TRBJ1-1; 9 bases line up with TRBD1. The CDR3 covers 14 residues. V shed 8 bases, J shed 1 base, and the junction held 5 bases outside the gene matches. CDR3 amino acids: CASGSQGANTEAFF. In nucleotides, the CDR3 is TGTGCCAGCGGGTCACAGGGGGCGAACACTGAAGCTTTCTTT.

Only a few counts were recorded for this clonotype. The chain joins TRBV12-5 to TRBJ2-5; TRBD2 aligns across 8 bases. The length of the CDR3 is 18 residues. CDR1 and CDR2 (germline): LGHNT, FRNRAP. V dropped 5 bases and J dropped 2; count of bases not matched to a gene: 16. The CDR3 loop is CASGMRGAVQPLQETQYF. The DNA for the CDR3 is TGTGCTAGTGGTATGCGGGGGGCCGTTCAGCCTCTTCAAGAGACCCAGTACTTC.

The rearrangement uses TRBV10-1 and TRBJ2-2; D may be TRBD2 (5 bases). The CDR3 extends over 14 amino acids. Germline assignment: CDR1 WNHNN and CDR2 SYGVQD (reference sequence). Trimming removed 8 bases from V and 5 bases from J, with 15 bases in between. CDR3 nucleotides: TGCGCCAGCCGGGTGGGAGTCGGAACCGGGGAGCTGTTTTTT. This codes for CASRVGVGTGELFF.

This clonotype appeared many times. The chain joins TRBV7-3 to TRBJ1-4; D not resolved. Trimming took off 0 bases at V and 0 bases at J, with 5 bases between the two ends. The V gene's germline CDR1 is SGHTA and CDR2 FQGTGA. The CDR3 spans 15 residues. CDR3 nucleotides: TGTGCCAGCAGCTTAACAGGGTCAACTAATGAAAAACTGTTTTTT. This encodes CASSLTGSTNEKLFF.

This clonotype was seen at least ten times. The rearrangement links TRBV6-5 to TRBJ2-5; 10 bases map to TRBD2. Germline V gives CDR1 MNHEY, CDR2 SVGAGI. V was pared by 2 bases and J by 1 base, with 4 bases of the junction left unmatched. The CDR3 is 16 residues long. The CDR3 is CASSYRAGGPQETQYF. The CDR3 nucleotides are TGTGCCAGCAGTTACAGAGCGGGGGGGCCCCAAGAGACCCAGTACTTC.

Worth noting for this clonotype: Since a much larger clone is just one base distant, this may be a read error. The chain couples TRBV28 to TRBJ1-5, with a tentative D call TRBD1 (5 bases). Trimming took off 3 bases at V and 2 bases at J, with 14 bases between the two ends. The CDR3 is made up of 16 amino acids. Germline-derived CDR1 and CDR2 are MDHEN and SYDVKM. In DNA, the CDR3 is TGTGCCAGCAGTTTTGGGACGAAGGGAGGCAATCAGCCCCAGCATTTT. As protein: CASSFGTKGGNQPQHF.

The chain couples TRBV6-4 to TRBJ2-3, with a tentative D call TRBD1 (5 bases). The germline V gene encodes CDR1 MRHNA and CDR2 SNTAGT. This CDR3 is built from 14 residues. Trimming took 0 bases from V and 3 from J, leaving 7 bases between them. In DNA form, the CDR3 reads TGTGCCAGCAGTGACTCCCAGGGAACAGATACGCAGTATTTT. This codes for CASSDSQGTDTQYF.